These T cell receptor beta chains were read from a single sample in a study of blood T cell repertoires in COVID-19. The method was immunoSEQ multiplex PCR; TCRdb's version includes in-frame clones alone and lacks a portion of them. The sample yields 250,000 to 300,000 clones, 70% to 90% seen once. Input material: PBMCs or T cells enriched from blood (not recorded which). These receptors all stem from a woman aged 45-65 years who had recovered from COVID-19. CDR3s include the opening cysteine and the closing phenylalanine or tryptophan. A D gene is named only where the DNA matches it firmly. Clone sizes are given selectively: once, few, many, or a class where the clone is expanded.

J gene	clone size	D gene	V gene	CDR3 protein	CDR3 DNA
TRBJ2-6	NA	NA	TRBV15	CATSREASGGANVLTF	TGTGCCACCAGCAGAGAGGCTAGTGGTGGGGCCAACGTCCTGACTTTC
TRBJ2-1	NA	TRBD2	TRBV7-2	CASSLREPSYNEQFF	TGTGCCAGCAGCTTGCGGGAGCCCTCCTACAATGAGCAGTTCTTC
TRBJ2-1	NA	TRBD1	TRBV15	CATIRDRFNNEQFF	TGTGCCACCATCCGGGACAGGTTCAACAATGAGCAGTTCTTC
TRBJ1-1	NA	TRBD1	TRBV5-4	CASRSGTANTEAFF	TGTGCCAGCAGGTCCGGGACAGCCAACACTGAAGCTTTCTTT
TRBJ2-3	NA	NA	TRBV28	CASSLFGGIGTDTQYF	TGTGCCAGCAGTTTATTTGGCGGGATTGGCACAGATACGCAGTATTTT
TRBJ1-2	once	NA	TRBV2	CASSETGNYGYTF	TGTGCCAGCAGTGAGACGGGGAACTATGGCTACACCTTC
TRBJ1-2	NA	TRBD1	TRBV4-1	CASSPGTASYYGYTF	TGCGCCAGCAGCCCCGGGACAGCCTCTTATTATGGCTACACCTTC
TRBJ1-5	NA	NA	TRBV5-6	CASSLYQGIGNQPQHF	TGTGCCAGCAGCTTATACCAGGGTATAGGCAATCAGCCCCAGCATTTT
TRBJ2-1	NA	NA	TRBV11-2	CASSLDHGGGEFF	TGTGCCAGCAGCTTAGATCACGGGGGAGGCGAGTTCTTC
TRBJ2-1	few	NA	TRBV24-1	CATSDPVGGRNDEQFF	TGTGCCACCAGTGACCCAGTAGGAGGTCGTAACGATGAGCAGTTCTTC
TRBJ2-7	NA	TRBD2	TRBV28	CASRGTSGSSYEQYF	TGTGCCAGCAGGGGGACTAGCGGAAGCTCCTACGAGCAGTACTTC
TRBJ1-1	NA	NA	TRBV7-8	CASYEGGGTEAFF	TGTGCCAGCTATGAGGGGGGGGGCACTGAAGCTTTCTTT
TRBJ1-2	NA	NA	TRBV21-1	CASSKVSGDRANPNYGYTF	TGTGCCAGCAGCAAAGTTTCAGGGGACAGGGCAAATCCTAACTATGGCTACACCTTC
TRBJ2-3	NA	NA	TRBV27	CASSFGQLADTQYF	TGTGCCAGCAGTTTTGGGCAGTTGGCCGATACGCAGTATTTT
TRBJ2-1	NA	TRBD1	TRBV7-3	CASSPGQGNNEQFF	TGTGCCAGCAGCCCGGGACAGGGGAACAATGAGCAGTTCTTC
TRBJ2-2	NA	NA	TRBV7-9	CASFLGGAWTGELFF	TGTGCCAGCTTCCTGGGGGGAGCCTGGACCGGGGAGCTGTTTTTT
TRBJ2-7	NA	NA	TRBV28	CASSPGQRRFTYEQYF	TGTGCCAGCAGTCCCGGACAGAGACGTTTTACCTACGAGCAGTACTTC
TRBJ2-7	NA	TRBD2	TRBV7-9	CASSGTSGSLTEIYEQYF	TGTGCCAGCAGCGGGACTAGCGGGAGTCTTACGGAGATATACGAGCAGTACTTC
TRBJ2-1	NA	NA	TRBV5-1	CASGLESSYNEQFF	TGCGCCAGCGGACTGGAGAGCTCCTACAATGAGCAGTTCTTC
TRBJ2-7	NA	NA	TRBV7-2	CASSQTTGAYEQYF	TGTGCCAGCAGCCAGACGACGGGAGCCTACGAGCAGTACTTC
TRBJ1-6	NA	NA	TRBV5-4	CASSLTGADSPLHF	TGTGCCAGCAGCTTGACAGGAGCCGATTCACCCCTCCACTTT
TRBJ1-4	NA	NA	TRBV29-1	CSVAGFATNEKLFF	TGCAGCGTCGCAGGTTTTGCAACTAATGAAAAACTGTTTTTT
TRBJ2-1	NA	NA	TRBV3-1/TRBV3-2	CASSQVGLYNEQFF	TGTGCCAGCAGCCAAGTTGGACTATACAATGAGCAGTTCTTC
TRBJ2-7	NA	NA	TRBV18	CASSPPAGVGEQYF	TGTGCCAGCTCACCACCTGCAGGGGTCGGCGAGCAGTACTTC
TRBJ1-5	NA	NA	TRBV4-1	CASSQETGRSNQPQHF	TGCGCCAGCAGCCAAGAAACAGGGAGAAGCAATCAGCCCCAGCATTTT
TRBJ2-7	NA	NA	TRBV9	CASSGVGSGSSYEQYF	TGTGCCAGCAGCGGAGTCGGGAGTGGGAGCTCCTACGAGCAGTACTTC
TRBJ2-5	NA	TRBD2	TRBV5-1	CASSLGTSKETQYF	TGCGCCAGCAGCTTAGGGACTAGCAAAGAGACCCAGTACTTC
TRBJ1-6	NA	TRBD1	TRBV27	CASSNRFLTGGNSPLHF	TGTGCCAGCAGCAACCGATTCCTGACAGGGGGAAATTCACCCCTCCACTTT